This T cell receptor (beta chain) was captured by sequencing in a study of human T cells and chemical hapten exposure (dated by TCRdb to the early 2020s). About the study as a whole: For sensitization, 2% DPC in acetone was applied to an approximately 2 cm by approximately 2 cm area of upper inner arm skin. Blood samples were taken from patients before sensitization (week 0) and at 2, 6 and about 24 weeks after DPC sensitization. The patient cohort, mostly female, included alopecia areata with under or over 50% scalp involvement, alopecia totalis and alopecia universalis. Patients additionally received weekly therapeutic DPC doses to the scalp throughout the roughly 25-week study period. Libraries were pooled for sequencing, and variation in per-sample TCR yields was attributed mainly to small differences in library volumes within the pool. For TCR sequencing, blood came from 25 to 35 alopecia patients at anywhere from one to four time points (pre-sensitization, 2, 6 and 24 weeks). Peripheral blood TCR repertoire changes were tracked in vivo in alopecia patients during primary and secondary sensitization to the hapten diphenylcyclopropenone (DPC). Patch testing on the upper back used Finn chambers containing 0.01% DPC, with scoring done after 6 days according to International Contact Dermatitis Research Group standards. Here is what the overall study found, with its caveats: All patients had alopecia, a presumed autoimmune disease, so their immune response might differ from that of healthy individuals. Compared with pre-sensitization or healthy control sets, expanded TCRs formed significantly more large CDR3 similarity clusters, which is consistent with antigen-driven responses. Repeated subsampling changed both the strength of the expansion versus patch-test correlation and the threshold at which the correlation became significant. A positive correlation was found between the number of PT1 expanded TCRs and patch test score, with significance reached at thresholds 8, 16 and 32 but not 4. DPC sensitization did not change the number of TCRs with a frequency above 1 in 1000, and there was no evidence of changes in global repertoire structure.

The protocol used for the library was RACE. Sequencing relied on a NextSeq 500. During library preparation, unique molecular identifiers were attached to individual cDNA molecules so that TCRs could be counted in a quantitative, reproducible way. For every blood RNA sample, sequencing covered both the TCR alpha and TCR beta chains. Per the authors' processing: A median of about 100,000 TCRs per sample was observed, with a range of about 20,000 to 750,000. V, J and CDR3 annotation of the TCR reads was performed with the Decombinator software suite. For PS versus PT1 abundance plots, all samples were subsampled to the same number of TCRs (28,000). TCRs were defined as expanded if absent before sensitization and observed at least eight times at the 2-week time point. The public reads were run again by TCRdb, first through fastp at Q25 and then through MiXCR, and only productive beta chains were kept. Identical CDR3 proteins give one entry, which carries the most common genes and DNA. None of the V and J calls come from the authors' own analysis; TCRdb made them. Counted in this sample were some 110,000 distinct CDR3 sequences; about 11% of them appeared once. In total, the top ten clones hold about 2.4% of the sample.

This clonotype was observed a handful of times. Its cognate antigen has yet to be identified. Qualities for individual bases were not recorded, and no much larger clone is one base off. Sample time point, as interpreted from the label and publication: patch test 3, about 24 weeks after DPC sensitization. In the paper's terms, the treatment or condition label means: therapeutic diphenylcyclopropenone sensitization with weekly scalp DPC. At every patch-test visit, the blood draw took place before the patch test was put on. Patients were considered eligible if aged 18 to 70, diagnosed with alopecia and deemed suitable for DPC therapy, and patients were excluded if pregnant. Total RNA was extracted from unfractionated whole blood that had been collected in Tempus Blood RNA tubes. Sequences were derived from whole blood, sampled in connection with sensitization to the hapten diphenylcyclopropenone (DPC). This TCR was sampled from a woman aged 45 to 65 with alopecia areata. Some clones in this sample may be carry-over from other donors' samples.

The sequence in DNA is TGCAGTGCTAGAGGGGCGTATAGCAATCAGCCCCAGCATTTT. Its translation is CSARGAYSNQPQHF. The V gene is TRBV20-1 and the J gene is TRBJ1-5, with no confidently assigned D gene. Trimming at the junction amounts to 1 base on V and 0 bases on J, and the germline ends lie 7 bases apart. The CDR3, from cysteine to phenylalanine, totals 14 residues. The CDR3 DNA has 42 bases and is translated from base 1. CDR1 and CDR2 are drawn from the germline V gene (reference sequence): DFQATT, SNEGSKA.